The 18 T cell receptor beta chains given below trace back to one sample, sequenced in a study of brain T cells in children with intractable seizures. TCRdb keeps only in-frame clones here, not all; method: immunoSEQ multiplex PCR. The data contain under 400,000 clones, about 93% of them seen just once; the ten biggest clones take up about 5.8%. Noted time point: blood from clinic visit 5 months post-surgery; TSC patient then seizure free. The starting material was peripheral blood, obtained 5 to 6 months after surgery. The receptors here all came from a boy under three years old with tuberous sclerosis and intractable seizures.

V gene TRBV15 combines with J gene TRBJ2-1; D gene ambiguous. This CDR3 is built from 13 residues. Trimming stripped 0 bases from V and 11 bases from J, with 11 bases between. The germline CDR1 and CDR2 sequences are LNHNV and YYDKDF (reference sequence). DNA of the CDR3: TGTGCCACCAGCAGAGACCTTACGGCCCAGCAGTTCTTC. This sequence encodes CATSRDLTAQQFF.

V gene TRBV5-1 combines with J gene TRBJ2-3; TRBD2 might be the D (6 bases). The CDR3 totals 15 residues. Germline loops: CDR1 SGHRS, CDR2 YFSETQ. Trimming left V 1 base short and J 6 bases short, with 15 bases between. DNA for the CDR3: TGCGCCAGCAGCTTGTGGAGGGATTTTCGGGATACGCAGTATTTT. It specifies CASSLWRDFRDTQYF.

This clone has just a few counts. CDR3 DNA sequence: TGTGCCAGCAGCCAAGAACTTGGCAGCAATCAGCCCCAGCATTTT. Protein product: CASSQELGSNQPQHF. The V gene is TRBV3-1 (or the pseudogene TRBV3-2), the J gene TRBJ1-5; D is undetermined. V was trimmed by 0 bases and J by 1 base, leaving 7 bases between them. Germline lookup yields CDR1 LGHDT and CDR2 YNNKEL (reference sequence). The CDR3 runs to 15 residues.

V and J are TRBV14 and TRBJ2-3; the D is unclear. Trimming took off 1 base at V and 2 bases at J, with 16 bases between the two ends. The CDR3 runs to 17 residues. CDR1 is SGHDN and CDR2 is FVKESK in the germline V gene. The chain's CDR3 is CASSQVPVLLHTDTQYF. Written as DNA, the CDR3 is TGTGCCAGCAGCCAAGTGCCGGTCCTTCTCCACACAGATACGCAGTATTTT.

This chain joins TRBV5-1 and TRBJ2-3; no firm D call. Trimming took off 4 bases at V and 5 bases at J, with 11 bases between the two ends. Per the germline V gene, CDR1 is SGHRS and CDR2 is YFSETQ. The CDR3 extends over 13 amino acids. CDR3 nucleotides: TGCGCCAGCAGCACAGACCCCAAAGATACGCAGTATTTT. It yields the protein CASSTDPKDTQYF.

Written as DNA, the CDR3 is TGCGCCAGCAGCTTGGGAACCGGGACAGGGTCCTATGGCTACACCTTC. Amino acid sequence: CASSLGTGTGSYGYTF. The J gene is TRBJ1-2, the V gene TRBV5-1; 9 bases align to TRBD1. V shed 0 bases and J 4 bases; nucleotides not matched to a gene: 7. Germline CDR1 and CDR2: SGHRS and YFSETQ. This CDR3 contains 16 residues. The variable domain in full, completed from reference TRBV5-1 and TRBJ1-2, reads KAGVTQTPRYLIKTRGQQVTLSCSPISGHRSVSWYQQTPGQGLQFLFEYFSETQRNKGNFPGRFSGRQFSNSRSEMNVSTLELGDSALYLCASSLGTGTGSYGYTFGSGTRLTVV.

The V call is TRBV9, the J call TRBJ1-3; the D is unclear. V was cut by 0 bases and J by 3 bases, with 10 bases left in between. The CDR3 runs 15 residues. CDR1 is SGDLS and CDR2 is YYNGEE in the germline V gene. The DNA of the CDR3 is TGTGCCAGCAGCGTAGATGGGCAGCGTGGAAACACCATATATTTT. Protein sequence: CASSVDGQRGNTIYF.

The rearrangement joins TRBV7-3 to TRBJ2-5; 11 bases fit TRBD2. The germline gives CDR1 SGHTA, CDR2 FQGTGA. Trimming took 4 bases from V and 2 from J; bases not matched to a gene: 6. The CDR3 runs 16 residues. CDR3 in amino acids: CASSSSSGRKQETQYF. The CDR3 bases are TGTGCCAGCAGCTCCTCTAGCGGGAGGAAGCAAGAGACCCAGTACTTC.

The V call is TRBV6-1, the J call TRBJ1-5, with 10 bases that match TRBD1. Per the germline V gene, CDR1 is MNHNS and CDR2 is SASEGT. J was trimmed by 10 bases and V by 1 base; bases with no gene match: 7. This CDR3 spans 15 amino acids. CDR3 protein: CASSEVGDRGDPQHF. The CDR3 coding sequence is TGTGCCAGCAGTGAAGTGGGGGACAGGGGTGACCCCCAGCATTTT.

There are a few counts of this clone. The J gene is TRBJ1-1, the V gene TRBV7-9; D ambiguous. Trimming cost V 2 bases and J 1 base, with 11 bases left between them. From germline, CDR1 is SEHNR and CDR2 FQNEAQ (reference sequence). The CDR3 consists of 15 residues. The CDR3 nucleotides are TGTGCCAGCAGCTTATCTCTTGGCGGGAACACTGAAGCTTTCTTT. It yields the protein CASSLSLGGNTEAFF.

Here the CDR3 DNA reads TGTGCCAGCAGCTTAGGACTTCACGAGCAGTACTTC. This encodes CASSLGLHEQYF. The V call is TRBV11-2, the J call TRBJ2-7; D gene uncertain. Trimming took 1 base from V and 5 from J, leaving 6 bases between them. This CDR3 is 12 amino acids long. The V gene's germline CDR1 is SGHAT and CDR2 FQNNGV.

The chain's CDR3 is CASSKDPGSEKLFF. The DNA for the CDR3 is TGTGCCAGCTCAAAGGACCCTGGGTCTGAAAAACTGTTTTTT. This chain joins TRBV18 and TRBJ1-4, with unresolved D. This CDR3 is built from 14 residues. Per the germline V gene, CDR1 is KGHSH and CDR2 is LQKENI. V was pared by 5 bases and J by 7 bases, with 14 bases between. Based on the CDR3 plus reference TRBV18 and TRBJ1-4, the full variable domain is NAGVMQNPRHLVRRRGQEARLRCSPMKGHSHVYWYRQLPEEGLKFMVYLQKENIIDESGMPKERFSAEFPKEGPSILRIQQVVRGDSAAYFCASSKDPGSEKLFFGSGTQLSVL.

This chain uses TRBV27 with TRBJ1-1; D is uncertain. Germline CDR1 and CDR2: MNHEY and SMNVEV (reference sequence). Trimming cost V 4 bases and J 6 bases, with 15 bases left between them. This CDR3 has 14 amino acids. The CDR3: CASSSLQLQAEAFF. CDR3 coding DNA: TGTGCCAGCAGTTCATTACAGCTGCAGGCTGAAGCTTTCTTT.

The chain couples TRBV29-1 to TRBJ1-2; possibly TRBD1 for D (5 bases). The CDR3 spans 16 residues. CDR1 is SQVTM, CDR2 ANQGSEA, per germline. Trimming took 4 bases from V and 0 from J, leaving 18 bases between them. CDR3 DNA sequence: TGCAGCGTTGTTGGGGCGGCTTCTTCAGCTAACTATGGCTACACCTTC. Translated, it gives CSVVGAASSANYGYTF.

The rearrangement uses TRBV5-3 and TRBJ1-2; D is uncertain. TRBV5-3 is recorded as an ORF, its role being uncertain. CDR3 size: 14 residues. Trimming cost V 5 bases and J 4 bases, with 15 bases left between them. CDR3 DNA sequence: TGTGCCAGAAGTTGGTCGGGCAGAAGCTATGGCTACACCTTC. It codes for CARSWSGRSYGYTF.

The genes are TRBV7-3 and TRBJ2-2, with D possibly being TRBD1 (6 bases). V shed 5 bases and J shed 0 bases, with 13 bases lying between them. The CDR3 covers 16 residues. Looked up from germline, CDR1 is SGHTA and CDR2 is FQGTGA. CDR3 in DNA: TGTGCCAGCAGCCCACAGGGACGGACGAACACCGGGGAGCTGTTTTTT. Translating it yields CASSPQGRTNTGELFF. Combining the CDR3 with reference TRBV7-3 and TRBJ2-2 gives the whole variable domain GAGVSQTPSNKVTEKGKYVELRCDPISGHTALYWYRQSLGQGPEFLIYFQGTGAADDSGLPNDRFFAVRPEGSVSTLKIQRTERGDSAVYLCASSPQGRTNTGELFFGEGSRLTVL.

The chain uses TRBV2 and TRBJ1-6, with 9 bases fitting TRBD1. V lost 6 bases and J lost 8; bases outside the gene matches: 11. Germline lookup yields CDR1 SNHLY and CDR2 FYNNEI. The CDR3 extends over 16 amino acids. The CDR3 sequence: CASRAHRGLMDSPLHF. CDR3 bases: TGTGCCAGCAGAGCCCACAGGGGGCTAATGGATTCACCCCTCCACTTT.

The count of this clone is one. The gene calls are TRBV7-2 and TRBJ2-1, with D perhaps matching TRBD1 (5 bases). With 5 bases removed from V and 6 bases from J, the gap between germline ends came to 23 bases. The CDR3 contains 17 residues. Germline loops: CDR1 SGHTA, CDR2 FQGNSA. The CDR3 coding sequence is TGTGCCAGCAGCACTGCTCTAGGGGTATTATTTGGCAATGAGCAGTTCTTC. This translates into CASSTALGVLFGNEQFF.